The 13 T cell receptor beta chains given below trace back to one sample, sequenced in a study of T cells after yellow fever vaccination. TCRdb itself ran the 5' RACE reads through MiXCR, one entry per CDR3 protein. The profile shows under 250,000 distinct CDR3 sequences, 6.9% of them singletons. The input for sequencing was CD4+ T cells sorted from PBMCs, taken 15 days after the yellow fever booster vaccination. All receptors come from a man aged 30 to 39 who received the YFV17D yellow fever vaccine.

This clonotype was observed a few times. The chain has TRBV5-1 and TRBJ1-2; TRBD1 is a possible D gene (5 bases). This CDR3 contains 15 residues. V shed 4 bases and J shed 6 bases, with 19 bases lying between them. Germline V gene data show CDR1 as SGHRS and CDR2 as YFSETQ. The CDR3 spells CASSPNLDRRNGYTF. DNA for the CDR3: TGCGCCAGCAGCCCTAACCTCGACAGACGAAATGGCTACACCTTC.

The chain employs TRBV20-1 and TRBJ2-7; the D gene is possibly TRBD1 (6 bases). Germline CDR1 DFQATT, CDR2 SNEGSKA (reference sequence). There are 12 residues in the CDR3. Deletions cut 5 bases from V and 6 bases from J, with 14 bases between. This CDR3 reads CSAGPSGVEQYF. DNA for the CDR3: TGCAGTGCTGGGCCTTCAGGGGTCGAGCAGTACTTC.

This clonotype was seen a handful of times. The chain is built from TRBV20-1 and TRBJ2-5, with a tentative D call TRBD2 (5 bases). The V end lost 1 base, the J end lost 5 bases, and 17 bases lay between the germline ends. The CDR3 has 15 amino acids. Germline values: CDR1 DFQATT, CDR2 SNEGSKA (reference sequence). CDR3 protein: CSARGGPRRGETQYF. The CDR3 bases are TGCAGTGCTAGAGGTGGGCCACGGAGAGGGGAGACCCAGTACTTC.

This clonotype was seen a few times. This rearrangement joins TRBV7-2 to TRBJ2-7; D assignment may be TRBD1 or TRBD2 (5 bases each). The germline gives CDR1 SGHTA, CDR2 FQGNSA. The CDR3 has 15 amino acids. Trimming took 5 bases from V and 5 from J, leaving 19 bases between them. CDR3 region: CASSTGDLNGNEQYF. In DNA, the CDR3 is TGTGCCAGCAGCACCGGGGACCTCAACGGAAACGAGCAGTACTTC.

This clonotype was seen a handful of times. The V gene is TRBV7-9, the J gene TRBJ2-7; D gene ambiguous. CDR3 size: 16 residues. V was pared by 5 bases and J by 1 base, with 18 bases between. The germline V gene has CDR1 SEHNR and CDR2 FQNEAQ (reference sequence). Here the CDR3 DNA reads TGTGCCAGCAGCCCGCTCTTCTGGGCGCCATCCTACGAGCAGTACTTC. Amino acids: CASSPLFWAPSYEQYF.

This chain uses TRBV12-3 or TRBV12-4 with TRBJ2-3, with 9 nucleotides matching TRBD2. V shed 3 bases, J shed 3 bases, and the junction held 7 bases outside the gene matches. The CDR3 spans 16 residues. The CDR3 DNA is TGTGCCAGCAGTTTTGTGGCGGGAGGGAGGACAGATACGCAGTATTTT. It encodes CASSFVAGGRTDTQYF.

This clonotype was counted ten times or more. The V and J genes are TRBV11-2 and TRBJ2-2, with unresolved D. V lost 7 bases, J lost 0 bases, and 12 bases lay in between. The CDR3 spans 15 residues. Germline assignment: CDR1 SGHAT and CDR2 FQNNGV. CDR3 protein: CASTKRAANTGELFF. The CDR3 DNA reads TGTGCCAGCACCAAACGGGCAGCGAACACCGGGGAGCTGTTTTTT.

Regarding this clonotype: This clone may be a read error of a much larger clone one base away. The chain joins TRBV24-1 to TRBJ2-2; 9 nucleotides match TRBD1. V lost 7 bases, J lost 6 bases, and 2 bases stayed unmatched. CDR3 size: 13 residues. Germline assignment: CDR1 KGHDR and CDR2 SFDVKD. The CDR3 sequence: CATRWTGAGELFF. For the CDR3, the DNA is TGTGCCACCAGGTGGACAGGGGCCGGGGAGCTGTTTTTT.

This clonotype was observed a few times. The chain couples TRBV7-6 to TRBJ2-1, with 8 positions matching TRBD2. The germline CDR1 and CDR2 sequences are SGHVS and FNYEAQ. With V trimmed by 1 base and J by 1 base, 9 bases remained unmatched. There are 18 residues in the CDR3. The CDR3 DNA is TGTGCCAGCAGCTTAGGAGCGGGAGACGTTAGATCCTACAATGAGCAGTTCTTC. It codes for CASSLGAGDVRSYNEQFF.

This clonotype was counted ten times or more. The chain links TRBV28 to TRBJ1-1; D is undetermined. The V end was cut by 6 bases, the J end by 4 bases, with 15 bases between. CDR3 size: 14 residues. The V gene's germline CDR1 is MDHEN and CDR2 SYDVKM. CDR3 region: CASREQSPLTEAFF. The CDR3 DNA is TGTGCCAGCAGGGAACAGTCGCCACTCACTGAAGCTTTCTTT. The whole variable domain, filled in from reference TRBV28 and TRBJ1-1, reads DVKVTQSSRYLVKRTGEKVFLECVQDMDHENMFWYRQDPGLGLRLIYFSYDVKMKEKGDIPEGYSVSREKKERFSLILESASTNQTSMYLCASREQSPLTEAFFGQGTRLTVV.

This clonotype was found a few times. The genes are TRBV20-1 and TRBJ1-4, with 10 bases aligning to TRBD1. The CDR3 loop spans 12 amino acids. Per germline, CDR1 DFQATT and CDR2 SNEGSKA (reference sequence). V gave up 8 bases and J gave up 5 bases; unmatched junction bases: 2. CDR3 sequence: CSSGQGNEKLFF. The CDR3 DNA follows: TGCAGTTCGGGACAGGGGAATGAAAAACTGTTTTTT.

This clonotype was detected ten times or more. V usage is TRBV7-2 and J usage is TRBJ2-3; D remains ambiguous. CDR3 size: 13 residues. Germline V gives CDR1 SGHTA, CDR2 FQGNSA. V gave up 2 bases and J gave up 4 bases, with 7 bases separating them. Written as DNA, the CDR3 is TGTGCCAGCAGCTTACGTGCGGCAGATACGCAGTATTTT. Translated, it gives CASSLRAADTQYF.

The CDR3 DNA reads TGTGCCAGCAGCTTGGACGGCTTTTATGGCATTCAGTACTTC. Its translation: CASSLDGFYGIQYF. The chain combines TRBV7-8 with TRBJ2-4; the D is unclear. Germline V CDR1 and CDR2: SGHVS, FQNEAQ. Trimming removed 3 bases from V and 9 bases from J, with 15 bases in between. The length of the CDR3 is 14 residues.